The entry that follows covers one T cell receptor beta chain sequence. Its antigen is not identified. Sequencing used immunoSEQ multiplex PCR; TCRdb keeps in-frame clones, though not all of them. The sample contains about 2.4 million clones, more than 85% of which appear only once. The CDR3 spans 14 residues. This specimen comes from a study of shared clonotypes between healthy human individuals. Study results and caveats: Naive subsets generally had larger estimated richness than memory subsets. Non-shared clonotypes displayed generation probabilities falling below those of clonotypes present in all four donors.

This chain links TRBV21-1 with TRBJ2-5. TRBV21-1 is described as a pseudogene. The sample comprised naive CD4+ T cells from PBMCs. Documented subset: CD45RA+ positively selected. The receptor's source is a man between 18 and 29 years old in good health. Some clones in this sample may be carry-over from other donors' samples. The CDR3 DNA follows: TGTGCCAGCAGCAAACAGGGACCCCGGGAGACCCAGTACTTC. Protein: CASSKQGPRETQYF.